These 3 T cell receptor beta chains were all obtained from the same sample, sequenced in a study of T cells in Graves' hyperthyroidism and ophthalmopathy. From RNA transcripts, TCR beta CDR3 regions were amplified. With the HTBI primer set, the TCR CDR3 went through a first round of RT-PCR. Each CDR3 protein gets one entry after TCRdb re-called the multiplex PCR reads with MiXCR. The repertoire holds over 300,000 distinct CDR3 sequences, with approximately 14% as singletons. Material: blood. These receptors all come from a woman aged 60-75 years with Graves' hyperthyroidism.

This clonotype was counted many times. The V call is TRBV11-1, the J call TRBJ1-1; D may be TRBD1 (6 bases). CDR1 and CDR2 (germline): SGHAT, FQDESV (reference sequence). The V end was cut by 2 bases, the J end by 1 base, with 11 bases between. CDR3 length equals 15 residues. The CDR3 reads CASSLSRRGNTEAFF. The CDR3 DNA is TGTGCCAGCAGCTTATCGCGCAGGGGGAACACTGAAGCTTTCTTT.

This clonotype was seen ten or more times. The chain recombines TRBV10-2 with TRBJ2-7, with 9 bases fitting TRBD2. Germline CDR1 is WSHSY and CDR2 is SAAADI. The V and J ends lost 8 bases and 0 bases, in that order; junction bases with no gene match: 5. The CDR3 is 14 residues long. The CDR3, as DNA: TGCGCCAGCCGGTCAGCGGGGGGCTCCTACGAGCAGTACTTC. It codes for CASRSAGGSYEQYF.

This clonotype was seen a few times. CDR3 in amino acids: CASSLGASGSSGELFF. The DNA of the CDR3 is TGCGCCAGCAGCTTGGGGGCTAGCGGGAGTTCCGGGGAGCTGTTTTTT. This chain connects TRBV5-1 to TRBJ2-2; 10 bases match TRBD2. This CDR3 has 16 residues. In germline, CDR1 is SGHRS, CDR2 YFSETQ. V lost 0 bases to trimming and J lost 6 bases; unmatched junction nucleotides: 5.